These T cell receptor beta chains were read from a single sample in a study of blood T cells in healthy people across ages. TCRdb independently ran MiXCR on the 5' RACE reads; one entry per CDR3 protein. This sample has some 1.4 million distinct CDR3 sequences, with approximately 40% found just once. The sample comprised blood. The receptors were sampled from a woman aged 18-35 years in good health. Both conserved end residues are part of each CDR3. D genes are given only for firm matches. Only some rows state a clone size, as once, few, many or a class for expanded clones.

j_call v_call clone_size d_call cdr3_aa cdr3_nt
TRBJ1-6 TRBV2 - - CASEGQINSPLHF TGTGCCAGCGAGGGGCAGATCAATTCACCCCTCCACTTT
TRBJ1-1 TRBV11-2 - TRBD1 CASSYDLQGIGTEAFF TGTGCCAGCAGCTATGATTTACAGGGGATCGGGACTGAAGCTTTCTTT
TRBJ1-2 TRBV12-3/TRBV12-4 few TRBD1 CASSLLGQGTDGYTF TGTGCCAGCAGTTTACTGGGACAGGGGACTGATGGTTACACCTTC
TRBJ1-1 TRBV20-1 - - CSAQGGGYTEAFF TGCAGTGCTCAAGGGGGTGGATACACTGAAGCTTTCTTT
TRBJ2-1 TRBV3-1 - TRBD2 CASTRSGVAGGWFF TGTGCCAGCACTCGTAGCGGAGTGGCGGGAGGCTGGTTCTTC
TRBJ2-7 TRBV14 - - CASSQERAYVDEQYF TGTGCCAGCAGCCAAGAAAGGGCCTATGTGGACGAGCAGTACTTC
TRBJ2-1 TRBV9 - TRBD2 CASSSHSGGAGNEQFF TGTGCCAGCAGCTCCCATAGCGGGGGGGCGGGCAATGAGCAGTTCTTC
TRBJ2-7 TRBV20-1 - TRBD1 CSAQGTGHYEQYF TGCAGTGCTCAGGGGACAGGCCACTACGAGCAGTACTTC
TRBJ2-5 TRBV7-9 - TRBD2 CASSPQTSGLAGNEQYF TGTGCCAGCAGCCCGCAGACTTCTGGACTAGCGGGGAATGAGCAGTACTTC
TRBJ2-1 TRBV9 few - CASSSQGNSYNEQFF TGTGCCAGCAGCTCTCAGGGCAACTCCTACAATGAGCAGTTCTTC
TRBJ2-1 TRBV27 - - CASSSSTGAYNEQFF TGTGCCAGCAGTTCCTCGACGGGAGCGTACAATGAGCAGTTCTTC
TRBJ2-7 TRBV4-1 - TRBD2 CASSRGTSGRAYYNEQYF TGCGCCAGCAGCCGCGGGACTAGCGGGAGGGCGTACTACAATGAGCAGTACTTC
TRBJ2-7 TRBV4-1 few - CASSSPTGLAGEQYF TGCGCCAGCAGTTCGCCAACGGGACTTGCAGGGGAGCAGTACTTC
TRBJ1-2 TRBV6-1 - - CASSGLRDYGYTF TGTGCCAGCAGTGGGCTCAGGGACTATGGCTACACCTTC
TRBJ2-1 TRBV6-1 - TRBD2 CASSEARLAGVNEQFF TGTGCCAGCAGTGAAGCCCGACTAGCGGGGGTCAATGAGCAGTTCTTC
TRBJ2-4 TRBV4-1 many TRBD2 CASSQGRTSGNKNIQYF TGCGCCAGCAGCCAGGGACGGACTAGCGGTAACAAAAACATTCAGTACTTC
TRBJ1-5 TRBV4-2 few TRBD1 CASSPRDRDVQPQHF TGTGCCAGCAGCCCCCGGGACAGGGATGTGCAGCCCCAGCATTTT
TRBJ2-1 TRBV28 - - CASSYGGRDNEQFF TGTGCCAGCAGTTACGGGGGACGGGACAATGAGCAGTTCTTC
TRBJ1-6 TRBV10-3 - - CAISDTGYSPLHF TGTGCCATCAGTGATACAGGGTATTCACCCCTCCACTTT
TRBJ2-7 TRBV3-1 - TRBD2 CASSQVAGVAPEQYF TGTGCCAGCAGCCAAGTAGCGGGAGTCGCCCCCGAGCAGTACTTC
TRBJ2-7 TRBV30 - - CAWSIPKANDEQYF TGTGCCTGGAGTATCCCTAAAGCGAACGACGAGCAGTACTTC
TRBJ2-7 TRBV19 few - CASTQGGNEQYF TGTGCCAGCACTCAGGGGGGCAACGAGCAGTACTTC
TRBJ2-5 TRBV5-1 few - CASSLNTGKETQYF TGCGCCAGCAGCTTAAACACAGGGAAAGAGACCCAGTACTTC
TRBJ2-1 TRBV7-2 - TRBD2 CASSDLAGSGNEQFF TGTGCCAGCAGCGACCTAGCGGGGTCGGGAAATGAGCAGTTCTTC
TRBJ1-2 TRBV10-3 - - CAIRLQGGYGYTF TGTGCCATCAGATTACAGGGCGGCTATGGCTACACCTTC
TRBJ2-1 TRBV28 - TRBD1 CASSLAHLGTGGRNEQFF TGTGCCAGCAGTTTAGCCCACCTCGGGACAGGGGGTCGAAATGAGCAGTTCTTC
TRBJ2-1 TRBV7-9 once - CASTGSRPDEQFF TGTGCCAGCACAGGGTCACGGCCTGATGAGCAGTTCTTC
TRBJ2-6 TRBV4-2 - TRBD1 CASSRGQGNSLSGANVLTF TGTGCCAGCAGCCGGGGACAGGGTAACTCTCTTTCTGGGGCCAACGTCCTGACTTTC
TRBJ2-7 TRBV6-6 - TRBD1 CASSKGQGAPEQYF TGTGCCAGCAGCAAGGGACAGGGGGCTCCCGAGCAGTACTTC
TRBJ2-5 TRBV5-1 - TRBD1 CASSLGQGADETQYF TGCGCCAGCAGCTTGGGACAGGGGGCCGATGAGACCCAGTACTTC
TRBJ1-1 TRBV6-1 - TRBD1 CASSHLYQGARTEAFF TGTGCCAGCAGTCACCTGTACCAGGGGGCTAGGACTGAAGCTTTCTTT
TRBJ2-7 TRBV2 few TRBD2 CASRRLANTYEQYF TGTGCCAGCAGGAGACTAGCGAACACCTACGAGCAGTACTTC
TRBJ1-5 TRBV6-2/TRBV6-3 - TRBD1 CASSYSPNAGTGDNQPQHF TGTGCCAGCAGTTACTCCCCGAACGCCGGGACAGGGGACAATCAGCCCCAGCATTTT
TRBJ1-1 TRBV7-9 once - CASSLVIGGDLEAFF TGTGCCAGCAGCTTAGTTATAGGGGGGGACTTAGAAGCTTTCTTT
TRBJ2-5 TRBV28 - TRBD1 CASSPQNRGKQYF TGTGCCAGCAGTCCCCAAAACAGGGGGAAACAGTACTTC
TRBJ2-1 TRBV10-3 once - CAISGINNEQFF TGTGCCATCAGTGGGATTAACAATGAGCAGTTCTTC
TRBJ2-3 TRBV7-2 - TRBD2 CASRASGVSTDKQYF TGTGCCAGCAGAGCCAGCGGGGTTAGCACAGATAAGCAGTATTTT
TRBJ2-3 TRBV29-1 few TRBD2 CSVVSGGGADTQYF TGCAGCGTTGTGAGCGGGGGGGGTGCAGATACGCAGTATTTT
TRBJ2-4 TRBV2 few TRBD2 CASSESRLAGVPYF TGTGCCAGCAGTGAAAGTAGACTAGCGGGAGTCCCGTACTTC
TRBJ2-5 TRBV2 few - CASSEQDSPGEQYF TGTGCCAGCAGTGAACAGGACAGCCCGGGAGAGCAGTACTTC
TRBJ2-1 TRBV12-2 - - CASRVPDRVDEQFF TGTGCAAGTCGCGTCCCCGACAGGGTCGATGAGCAGTTCTTC
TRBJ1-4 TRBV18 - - CASSPSGPNEKLFF TGTGCCAGCTCACCATCAGGACCTAATGAAAAACTGTTTTTT